These 13 T cell receptor beta chains came from one sample sequenced in a study of patients and donors after allogeneic stem cell transplantation. Each CDR3 protein gets one entry after TCRdb re-called the RT-PCR reads with MiXCR. Of some 24,000 distinct CDR3 sequences in the sample, under 55% were seen once. The sample consisted of blood, either unsorted or a sorted T cell fraction (not recorded which). These receptors came from a human donor who was either an allogeneic HSCT recipient or a stem cell or donor lymphocyte infusion donor (not recorded which). It is not recorded whose cells these are; they may come from a transplant donor.

The chain uses TRBV24-1 and TRBJ2-3; D call uncertain. Germline CDR1 reads KGHDR; CDR2 reads SFDVKD. With 4 bases removed from V and 3 bases from J, the gap between germline ends came to 10 bases. This CDR3 spans 14 amino acids. CDR3 region: CATSDSSVTDTQYF. The CDR3 nucleotides are TGTGCCACCAGTGACAGCTCCGTGACAGATACGCAGTATTTT.

In its sample, this clonotype was seen a few times. This sequence joins TRBV4-1 and TRBJ1-4; a possible D gene is TRBD1 (6 bases). This CDR3 has 16 amino acids. Deletions cut 3 bases from V and 7 bases from J, with 18 bases between. CDR1 is MGHRA, CDR2 YSYEKL, per germline. The CDR3 here is CASSQYQQGGGEKLFF. CDR3 coding DNA: TGCGCCAGCAGCCAGTATCAACAGGGAGGGGGTGAAAAACTGTTTTTT.

V and J are TRBV7-6 and TRBJ2-7, with TRBD1 matching over 9 bases. V lost 0 bases and J lost 6; bases outside the gene matches: 3. The CDR3 loop spans 14 amino acids. Germline V gene data show CDR1 as SGHVS and CDR2 as FNYEAQ. CDR3 amino acids: CASSLAGTGSEQYF. CDR3 nucleotide sequence: TGTGCCAGCAGCTTAGCCGGGACAGGGAGCGAGCAGTACTTC. Full variable domain (outside the CDR3, taken from reference TRBV7-6 and TRBJ2-7): GAGVSQSPRYKVTKRGQDVALRCDPISGHVSLYWYRQALGQGPEFLTYFNYEAQQDKSGLPNDRFSAERPEGSISTLTIQRTEQRDSAMYRCASSLAGTGSEQYFGPGTRLTVT.

This rearrangement joins TRBV7-2 to TRBJ2-2; 11 positions match TRBD2. The CDR3 spans 14 residues. The germline V gene has CDR1 SGHTA and CDR2 FQGNSA. V shed 5 bases, J shed 7 bases, and the junction held 3 bases outside the gene matches. CDR3 loop: CASSTSGSGGELFF. CDR3 sequence (DNA): TGTGCCAGCAGCACTAGCGGGAGCGGCGGGGAGCTGTTTTTT.

This chain joins TRBV9 and TRBJ1-1; D is unresolved. Germline loops: CDR1 SGDLS, CDR2 YYNGEE. V was trimmed by 1 base and J by 0 bases, leaving 7 bases between them. The CDR3 is 14 amino acids. Written as DNA, the CDR3 is TGTGCCAGCAGCGTACAAGTAATGAACACTGAAGCTTTCTTT. Amino acid sequence: CASSVQVMNTEAFF.

The rearrangement uses TRBV7-9 and TRBJ1-1; no definite D call. V lost 5 bases and J 4 bases, leaving 8 bases between the germline ends. Germline V CDR1 and CDR2: SEHNR, FQNEAQ (reference sequence). The CDR3 loop spans 12 amino acids. The CDR3 sequence: CASSGRSTEAFF. The CDR3 coding sequence is TGTGCCAGCAGCGGACGGAGCACTGAAGCTTTCTTT.

The J gene is TRBJ1-4, the V gene TRBV11-2, with 9 bases aligning to TRBD1. V lost 5 bases to trimming and J lost 10 bases; unmatched junction nucleotides: 14. This CDR3 spans 16 amino acids. In germline, CDR1 is SGHAT, CDR2 FQNNGV. The CDR3: CASSVPGQGRAVKLFF. In DNA form, the CDR3 reads TGTGCCAGCAGCGTCCCGGGACAGGGTCGGGCGGTAAAACTGTTTTTT.

This clonotype was seen a single time. The chain couples TRBV7-9 to TRBJ1-5; TRBD1 matches 12 bases. Trimming at V came to 5 bases and at J to 5 bases, leaving 4 bases not matched to a gene. The germline CDR1 and CDR2 sequences are SEHNR and FQNEAQ (reference sequence). This CDR3 contains 15 residues. CDR3 amino acids: CASSRDRGPDQPQHF. The CDR3 nucleotides read TGTGCCAGCAGCAGGGACAGGGGGCCGGATCAGCCCCAGCATTTT.

The CDR3 loop reads CASSLETLQETQYF. The DNA of the CDR3 is TGCGCCAGCAGCTTGGAGACACTCCAAGAGACCCAGTACTTC. The V and J genes are TRBV5-1 and TRBJ2-5; D not certain. The ends were cut back, 0 bases at V and 1 base at J, with 7 bases in the middle. The CDR3 spans 14 residues. Germline V gene sequence: CDR1 SGHRS, CDR2 YFSETQ.

V and J are TRBV9 and TRBJ2-5, with 8 bases identical to TRBD2. This CDR3 is built from 15 residues. The junction had 5 bases not matched to a gene; V was cut back by 3 bases and J by 1 base. Per the germline V gene, CDR1 is SGDLS and CDR2 is YYNGEE. The CDR3 DNA is TGTGCCAGCAGCGCTTTACTAGCGGCCCAAGAGACCCAGTACTTC. Its translation: CASSALLAAQETQYF.

The rearrangement joins TRBV12-3 or TRBV12-4 to TRBJ2-1; 10 bases are a match to TRBD1. The J segment lost 5 bases and the V segment lost 3 bases, leaving 4 bases of the junction unmatched. The CDR3 runs to 15 residues. The CDR3 DNA is TGTGCCAGCAGTTTCGGACAGGGGGGGCACAATGAGCAGTTCTTC. This gives the protein CASSFGQGGHNEQFF.

The CDR3 sequence: CASSFLGLSEQYF. The CDR3 region has the DNA TGTGCCAGCAGCTTCCTTGGCCTCAGCGAGCAGTACTTC. The rearrangement links TRBV7-9 to TRBJ2-7; D gene uncertain. Germline CDR1 is SEHNR and CDR2 is FQNEAQ (reference sequence). The CDR3 is 13 amino acids. V was pared by 3 bases and J by 6 bases, with 12 bases between.

J is TRBJ1-2 and V is TRBV7-2; the D is unclear. CDR1 and CDR2 from the germline V gene are SGHTA and FQGNSA. The CDR3 totals 13 residues. Deletions cut 6 bases from V and 2 bases from J, with 10 bases between. The DNA for the CDR3 is TGTGCCAGCAGTCGTGGCAGAAACTATGGCTACACCTTC. This translates into CASSRGRNYGYTF.